This T cell receptor beta chain was captured in a study of blood T cell repertoires in COVID-19. Overall study: T cells, B-cell-depleted T cells, or PBMCs provided the cDNA or gDNA that served as material.

Comments on this clone: This same CDR3 is encoded by further DNA sequences in the sample.

V lost 5 bases to trimming and J lost 7 bases; unmatched junction nucleotides: 6. The germline V gene encodes CDR1 SEHNR and CDR2 FQNEAQ (reference sequence). CDR3 length: 15 residues. Seattle cases were enrolled at active infection and followed longitudinally. TCRdb's table, derived via immunoSEQ multiplex PCR, lists solely in-frame clones and lacks some. In the table there are around 200,000 clones, roughly 84% of which are singletons. This sequence was found in a person between 65 and 80 years old with COVID-19, enrolled during active disease. The chain recombines TRBV7-9 with TRBJ2-1, with 12 bases that match TRBD2. Material: peripheral blood. The CDR3 coding sequence is TGTGCCAGCAGCCGACTAGCGGGAGTTGGAAATGAGCAGTTCTTC. It is translated as CASSRLAGVGNEQFF.